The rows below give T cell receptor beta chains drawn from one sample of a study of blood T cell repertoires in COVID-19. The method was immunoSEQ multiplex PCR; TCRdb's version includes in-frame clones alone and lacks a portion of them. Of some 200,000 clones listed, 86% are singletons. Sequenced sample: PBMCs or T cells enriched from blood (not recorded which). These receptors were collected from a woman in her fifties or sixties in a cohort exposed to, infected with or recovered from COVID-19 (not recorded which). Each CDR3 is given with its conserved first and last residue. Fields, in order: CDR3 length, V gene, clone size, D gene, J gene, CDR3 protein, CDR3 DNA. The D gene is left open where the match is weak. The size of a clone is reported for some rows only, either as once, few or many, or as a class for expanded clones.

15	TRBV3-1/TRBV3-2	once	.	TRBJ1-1	CASSQVRGGNTEAFF	TGTGCCAGCAGCCAAGTGCGGGGAGGAAACACTGAAGCTTTCTTT
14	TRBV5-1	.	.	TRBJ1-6	CASSFGQDNSPLHF	TGCGCCAGCAGCTTTGGGCAGGATAATTCACCCCTCCACTTT
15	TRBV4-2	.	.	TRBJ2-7	CASSQAALAAYEQYF	TGTGCCAGCAGCCAAGCGGCGCTAGCAGCATACGAGCAGTACTTC
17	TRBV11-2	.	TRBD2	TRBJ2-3	CASSSPSGDPHRDTQYF	TGTGCCAGCAGCTCCCCTAGCGGGGACCCGCACAGGGATACGCAGTATTTT
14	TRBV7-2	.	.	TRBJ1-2	CASSLSTANYGYTF	TGTGCCAGCAGCTTATCGACAGCTAACTATGGCTACACCTTC
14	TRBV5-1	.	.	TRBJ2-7	CASSLEGGTYEQYF	TGCGCCAGCAGCTTGGAAGGCGGGACCTACGAGCAGTACTTC
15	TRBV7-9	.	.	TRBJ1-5	CASSSLGNDNQPQHF	TGTGCCAGCAGCTCCTTGGGCAATGACAATCAGCCCCAGCATTTT
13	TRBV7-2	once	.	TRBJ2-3	CASSYQSGDTQYF	TGTGCCAGCAGCTACCAGTCAGGGGATACGCAGTATTTT
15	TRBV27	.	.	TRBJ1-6	CASSSGGSYNSPLHF	TGTGCCAGCAGTTCGGGGGGATCCTATAATTCACCCCTCCACTTT
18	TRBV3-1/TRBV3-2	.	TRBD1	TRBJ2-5	CASSHGTTGGRGQETQYF	TGTGCCAGCAGCCATGGGACTACAGGGGGCAGGGGGCAAGAGACCCAGTACTTC
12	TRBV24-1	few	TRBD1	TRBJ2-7	CATSEQGLEQYF	TGTGCCACCAGTGAACAGGGGCTAGAGCAGTACTTC
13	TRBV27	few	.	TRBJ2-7	CASSAAGSYEQYF	TGTGCCAGCAGTGCCGCGGGCAGCTACGAGCAGTACTTC
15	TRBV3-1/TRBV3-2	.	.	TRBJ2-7	CASSQGSGPPYEQYF	TGTGCCAGCAGCCAAGGGTCAGGCCCCCCCTACGAGCAGTACTTC
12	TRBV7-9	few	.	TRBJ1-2	CASSLQRHGYTF	TGTGCCAGCAGCTTACAGCGGCATGGCTACACCTTC
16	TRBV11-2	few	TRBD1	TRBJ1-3	CASSWGQPPSGNTIYF	TGTGCCAGCAGCTGGGGACAGCCCCCTTCTGGAAACACCATATATTTT
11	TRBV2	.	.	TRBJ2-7	CAQNNYGEQYF	TGTGCCCAGAATAATTATGGCGAGCAGTACTTC
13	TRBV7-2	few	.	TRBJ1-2	CASSSGRNYGYTF	TGTGCCAGCTCCTCCGGGAGAAACTATGGCTACACCTTC
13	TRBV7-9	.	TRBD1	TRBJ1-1	CASRDRGGTEAFF	TGTGCCAGCCGGGACAGGGGAGGCACTGAAGCTTTCTTT
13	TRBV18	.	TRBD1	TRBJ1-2	CASSHVRGHGYTF	TGTGCCAGCTCCCACGTGAGGGGGCATGGCTACACCTTC
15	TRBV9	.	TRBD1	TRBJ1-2	CASSPRQGTNYGYTF	TGTGCCAGCAGCCCCCGACAGGGCACGAACTATGGCTACACCTTC
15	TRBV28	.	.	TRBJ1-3	CATKFSGDSGNTIYF	TGTGCCACCAAATTCTCAGGGGACTCTGGAAACACCATATATTTT
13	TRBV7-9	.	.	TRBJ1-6	CASSLGRNSPLHF	TGTGCCAGCAGCTTGGGCCGTAATTCACCCCTCCACTTT
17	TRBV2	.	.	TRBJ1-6	CASSRGRYAPYNSPLHF	TGTGCCAGCAGTCGGGGGAGGTATGCACCGTATAATTCACCCCTCCACTTT
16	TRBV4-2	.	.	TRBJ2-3	CASSQGGLGSTDTQYF	TGTGCCAGCAGCCAAGGAGGGCTTGGAAGCACAGATACGCAGTATTTT
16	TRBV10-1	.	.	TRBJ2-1	CASSETALNTYNEQFF	TGCGCCAGCAGTGAGACAGCTCTGAATACCTACAATGAGCAGTTCTTC
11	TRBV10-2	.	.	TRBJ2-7	CASTLGDAQYF	TGCGCCAGCACTTTAGGGGATGCGCAGTACTTC
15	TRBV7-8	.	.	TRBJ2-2	CASSPPGWDTGELFF	TGTGCCAGCAGCCCCCCAGGGTGGGACACCGGGGAGCTGTTTTTT
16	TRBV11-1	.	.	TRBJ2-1	CASSLASGFAGIEQFF	TGTGCCAGCAGCTTAGCGTCTGGGTTTGCGGGGATTGAGCAGTTCTTC
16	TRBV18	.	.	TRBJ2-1	CASSPDNQLYYNEQFF	TGTGCCAGCTCCCCAGACAACCAACTTTACTACAATGAGCAGTTCTTC
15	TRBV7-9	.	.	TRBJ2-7	CASGLTGGLVNEQYF	TGTGCCAGCGGCCTTACGGGGGGCCTGGTGAACGAGCAGTACTTC
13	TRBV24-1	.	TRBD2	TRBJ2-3	CATDSGGTDTQYF	TGTGCCACCGATAGCGGGGGCACAGATACGCAGTATTTT
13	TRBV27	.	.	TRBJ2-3	CASRDFPTDTQYF	TGTGCCAGCCGGGACTTCCCCACAGATACGCAGTATTTT
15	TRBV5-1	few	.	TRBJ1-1	CASSLEGVGGTEAFF	TGCGCCAGCAGCTTGGAAGGGGTAGGGGGCACTGAAGCTTTCTTT
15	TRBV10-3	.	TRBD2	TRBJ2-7	CAISKRGGSSYEQYF	TGTGCCATCAGTAAACGCGGGGGGAGCTCCTACGAGCAGTACTTC
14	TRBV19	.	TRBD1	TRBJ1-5	CASSLVGGQGPQHF	TGTGCCAGTAGTCTCGTAGGGGGCCAAGGGCCCCAGCATTTT
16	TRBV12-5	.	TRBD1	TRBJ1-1	CASGLGQGITNTEAFF	TGTGCTAGTGGTTTGGGACAGGGGATAACGAACACTGAAGCTTTCTTT
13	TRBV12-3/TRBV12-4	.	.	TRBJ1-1	CASSLGEDTEAFF	TGTGCCAGCAGTTTGGGGGAGGACACTGAAGCTTTCTTT
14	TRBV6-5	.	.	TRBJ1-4	CASRVTGSNEKLFF	TGTGCCAGCCGAGTTACAGGTTCTAATGAAAAACTGTTTTTT
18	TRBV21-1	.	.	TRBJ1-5	CASSTPTIRDSLNQPQHF	TGTGCCAGCAGCACCCCCACGATCCGGGACAGCCTTAATCAGCCCCAGCATTTT
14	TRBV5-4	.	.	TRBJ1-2	CASTPPGDPHGYTF	TGTGCCAGCACCCCGCCAGGGGACCCTCATGGCTACACCTTC
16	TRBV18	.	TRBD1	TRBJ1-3	CASSLDQGGTGNTIYF	TGTGCCAGCTCCCTGGACCAAGGGGGCACTGGAAACACCATATATTTT
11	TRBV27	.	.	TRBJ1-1	CASSFGLKQVF	TGTGCCAGCAGTTTCGGGTTGAAACAGGTTTTC
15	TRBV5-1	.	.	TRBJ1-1	CASSSTQGGGTEAFF	TGCGCCAGCAGCTCGACACAGGGTGGTGGCACTGAAGCTTTCTTT
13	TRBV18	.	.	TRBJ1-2	CASSPGGEYGYTF	TGTGCCAGCTCACCGGGGGGGGAATATGGCTACACCTTC
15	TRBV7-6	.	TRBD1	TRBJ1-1	CASSFGQGLGAEAFF	TGTGCCAGCAGCTTCGGACAGGGGTTAGGCGCTGAAGCTTTCTTT
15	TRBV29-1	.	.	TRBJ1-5	CSAREGVHSNQPQHF	TGCAGCGCCAGGGAGGGGGTACATAGCAATCAGCCCCAGCATTTT
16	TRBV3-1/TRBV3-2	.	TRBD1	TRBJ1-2	CASSQDQHRGFDGYTF	TGTGCCAGCAGCCAAGACCAGCACAGGGGATTCGATGGCTACACCTTC
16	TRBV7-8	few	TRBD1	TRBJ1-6	CASSLRDRQVYSPLHF	TGTGCCAGCAGCTTACGGGACAGGCAGGTTTATTCACCCCTCCACTTT
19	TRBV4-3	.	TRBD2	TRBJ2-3	CASSQQTSGGTFGTDTQYF	TGCGCCAGCAGCCAACAGACTAGCGGGGGAACGTTTGGCACAGATACGCAGTATTTT
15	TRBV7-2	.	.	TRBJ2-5	CASSLFPAGQETQYF	TGTGCCAGCAGCTTGTTTCCGGCAGGGCAAGAGACCCAGTACTTC
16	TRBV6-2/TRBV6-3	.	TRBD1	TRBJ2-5	CASSYPDRAQHETQYF	TGTGCCAGCAGTTACCCGGACAGGGCCCAGCACGAGACCCAGTACTTC
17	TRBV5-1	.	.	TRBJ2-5	CASSLSALGGGQETQYF	TGCGCCAGCAGCTTGTCGGCTCTGGGAGGTGGCCAAGAGACCCAGTACTTC
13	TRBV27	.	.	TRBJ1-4	CASRGHSTEKLFF	TGTGCCAGCAGGGGCCACAGTACCGAAAAACTGTTTTTT
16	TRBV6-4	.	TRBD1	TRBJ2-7	CASSVSTGTGPYEQYF	TGTGCCAGCAGTGTATCCACCGGGACAGGGCCCTACGAGCAGTACTTC